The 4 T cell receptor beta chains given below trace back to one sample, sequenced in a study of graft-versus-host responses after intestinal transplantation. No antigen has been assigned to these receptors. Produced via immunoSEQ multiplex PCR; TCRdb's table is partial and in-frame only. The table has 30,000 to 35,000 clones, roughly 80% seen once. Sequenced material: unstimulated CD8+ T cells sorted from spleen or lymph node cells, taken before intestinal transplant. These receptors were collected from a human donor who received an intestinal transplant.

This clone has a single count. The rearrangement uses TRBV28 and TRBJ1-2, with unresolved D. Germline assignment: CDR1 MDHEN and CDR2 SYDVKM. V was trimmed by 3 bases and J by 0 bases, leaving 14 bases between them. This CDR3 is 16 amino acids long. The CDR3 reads CASSFGQVRANYGYTF. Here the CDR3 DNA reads TGTGCCAGCAGTTTTGGGCAGGTGCGAGCTAACTATGGCTACACCTTC.

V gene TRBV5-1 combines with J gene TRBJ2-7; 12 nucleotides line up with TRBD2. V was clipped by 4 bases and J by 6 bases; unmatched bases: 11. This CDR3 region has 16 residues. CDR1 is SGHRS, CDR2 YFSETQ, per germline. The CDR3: CASSLYLAGGPGEQYF. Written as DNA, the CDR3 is TGCGCCAGCAGCCTTTACCTAGCGGGAGGGCCGGGCGAGCAGTACTTC. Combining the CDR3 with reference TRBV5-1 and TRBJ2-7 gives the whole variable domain KAGVTQTPRYLIKTRGQQVTLSCSPISGHRSVSWYQQTPGQGLQFLFEYFSETQRNKGNFPGRFSGRQFSNSRSEMNVSTLELGDSALYLCASSLYLAGGPGEQYFGPGTRLTVT.

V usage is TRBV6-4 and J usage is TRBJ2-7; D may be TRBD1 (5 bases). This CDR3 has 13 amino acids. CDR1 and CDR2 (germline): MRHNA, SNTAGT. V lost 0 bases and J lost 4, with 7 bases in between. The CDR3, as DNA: TGTGCCAGCAGTGACTCGCCAGGGTACGAGCAGTACTTC. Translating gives CASSDSPGYEQYF.

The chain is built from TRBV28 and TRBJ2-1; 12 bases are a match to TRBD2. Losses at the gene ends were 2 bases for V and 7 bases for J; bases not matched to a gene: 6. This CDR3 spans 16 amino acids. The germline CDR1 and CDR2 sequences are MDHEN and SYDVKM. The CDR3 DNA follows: TGTGCCAGCAGTTTACGGCTAGCGGGAGGGCTGAATGAGCAGTTCTTC. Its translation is CASSLRLAGGLNEQFF.